A selection of T cell receptor beta chains follows, all from one sample in a study of shared clonotypes between healthy human individuals. Repertoires were generated with immunoSEQ multiplex PCR, while TCRdb's copy carries only in-frame clones and drops some. The profile covers hundreds of thousands of clones, with around 79% appearing a single time and roughly 13% taken by the ten largest. Specimen: PBMCs. These TCRs come from a woman in her forties in good health. Some clones in this sample may be carry-over from other donors' samples. Both conserved end residues are part of each CDR3. D genes are given only for firm matches. Clone sizes are given selectively: once, few, many, or a class where the clone is expanded.

NA once TRBJ1-1 TRBV28 CASQLGPTAGTEAFF TGTGCCAGCCAACTGGGACCGACGGCAGGGACTGAAGCTTTCTTT
TRBD2 few TRBJ2-1 TRBV27 CASSLTLADYNEQFF TGTGCCAGCAGTTTAACCCTAGCGGACTACAATGAGCAGTTCTTC
TRBD2 NA TRBJ2-1 TRBV7-9 CASSEGLAGAAEQFF TGTGCCAGCAGCGAGGGACTAGCGGGAGCTGCTGAGCAGTTCTTC
NA once TRBJ2-6 TRBV7-9 CASTPWGSFLGANVLTF TGTGCCAGCACCCCTTGGGGCAGTTTCTTGGGGGCCAACGTCCTGACTTTC
NA NA TRBJ1-5 TRBV5-1 CASSLDGRNQPQHF TGCGCCAGCAGCTTGGATGGTCGGAATCAGCCCCAGCATTTT
NA NA TRBJ1-1 TRBV7-9 CASSQGRRWTEAFF TGTGCCAGCAGCCAGGGACGGCGATGGACTGAAGCTTTCTTT
NA NA TRBJ1-1 TRBV12-5 CASGLPHSTFFGSEDTEAFF TGTGCTAGTGGTTTACCCCACTCTACTTTTTTCGGAAGCGAGGACACTGAAGCTTTCTTT
NA NA TRBJ2-7 TRBV18 CASSPESRYEQYF TGTGCCAGCTCACCAGAGAGTAGATACGAGCAGTACTTC
NA NA TRBJ2-1 TRBV23-1 CASREEGSGRRNEQFF TGCGCCAGCAGGGAAGAGGGGTCTGGACGACGGAATGAGCAGTTCTTC
NA NA TRBJ2-1 TRBV11-3 CASSLNLRVNEQFF TGTGCCAGCAGCTTAAATTTGAGAGTCAATGAGCAGTTCTTC
NA many TRBJ1-1 TRBV6-1 CASSEKGDGSTEAFF TGTGCCAGCAGTGAAAAAGGAGACGGGAGCACTGAAGCTTTCTTT
NA NA TRBJ2-1 TRBV29-1 CSVEGLGGDEQFF TGCAGCGTCGAGGGACTAGGGGGCGATGAGCAGTTCTTC
TRBD2 NA TRBJ2-1 TRBV19 CASSFPGLAAYNEQFF TGTGCCAGTAGTTTCCCGGGACTAGCGGCCTACAATGAGCAGTTCTTC
NA NA TRBJ2-7 TRBV28 CASSLEDRAYEQYF TGTGCCAGCAGTTTAGAGGACAGAGCCTACGAGCAGTACTTC
NA NA TRBJ1-4 TRBV2 CASSDGGTNEKLFF TGTGCCAGCAGTGATGGGGGAACTAATGAAAAACTGTTTTTT
NA NA TRBJ1-4 TRBV5-4 CASSPEPGQSSEKLFF TGTGCCAGCAGCCCCGAACCAGGGCAATCTAGTGAAAAACTGTTTTTT
NA NA TRBJ1-3 TRBV14 CASSLASGNTIYF TGTGCCAGCAGCCTTGCCTCTGGAAACACCATATATTTT
TRBD1 NA TRBJ1-5 TRBV29-1 CSVGQENQPQHF TGCAGCGTAGGACAGGAGAATCAGCCCCAGCATTTT
NA NA TRBJ2-3 TRBV6-1 CASSERQGGTDTQYF TGTGCCAGCAGTGAAAGGCAGGGCGGGACAGATACGCAGTATTTT
NA NA TRBJ2-1 TRBV11-2 CASSRTDYNEQFF TGTGCCAGCAGCAGGACAGATTACAATGAGCAGTTCTTC
NA NA TRBJ1-1 TRBV19 CASSTQRDTEAFF TGTGCCAGTAGTACTCAGCGGGACACTGAAGCTTTCTTT
NA NA TRBJ2-3 TRBV29-1 CSVEAGGTDTQYF TGCAGCGTTGAGGCAGGGGGCACAGATACGCAGTATTTT